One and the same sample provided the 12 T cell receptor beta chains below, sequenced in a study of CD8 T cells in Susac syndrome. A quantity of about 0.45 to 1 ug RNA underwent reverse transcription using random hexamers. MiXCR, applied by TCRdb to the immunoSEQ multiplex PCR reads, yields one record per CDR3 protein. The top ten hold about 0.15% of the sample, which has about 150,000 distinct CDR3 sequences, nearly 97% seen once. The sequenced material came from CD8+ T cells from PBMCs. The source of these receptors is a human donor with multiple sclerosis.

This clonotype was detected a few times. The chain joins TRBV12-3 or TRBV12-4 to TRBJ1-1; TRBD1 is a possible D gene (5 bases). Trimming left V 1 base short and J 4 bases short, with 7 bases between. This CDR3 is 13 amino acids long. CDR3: CASSLGGATEAFF. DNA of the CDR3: TGTGCCAGCAGTTTAGGCGGGGCCACTGAAGCTTTCTTT.

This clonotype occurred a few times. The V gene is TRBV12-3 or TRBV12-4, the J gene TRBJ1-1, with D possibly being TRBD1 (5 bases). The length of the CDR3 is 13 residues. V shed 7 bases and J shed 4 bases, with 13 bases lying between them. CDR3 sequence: CASTPVGGTEAFF. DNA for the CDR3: TGTGCCAGCACTCCGGTGGGGGGCACTGAAGCTTTCTTT.

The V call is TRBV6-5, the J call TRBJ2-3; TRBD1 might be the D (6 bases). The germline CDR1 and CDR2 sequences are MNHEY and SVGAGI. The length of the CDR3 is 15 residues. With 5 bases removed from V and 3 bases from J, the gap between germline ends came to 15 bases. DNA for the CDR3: TGTGCCAGCAGTCCTACACAGGGTTGGACAGATACGCAGTATTTT. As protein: CASSPTQGWTDTQYF.

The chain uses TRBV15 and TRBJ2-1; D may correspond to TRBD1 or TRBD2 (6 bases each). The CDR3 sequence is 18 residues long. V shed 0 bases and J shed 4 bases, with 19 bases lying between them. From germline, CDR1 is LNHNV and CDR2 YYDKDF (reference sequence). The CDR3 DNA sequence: TGTGCCACCAGCAGAGAGGTCCGGAGGCGAGGGGGGTACAATGAGCAGTTCTTC. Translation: CATSREVRRRGGYNEQFF.

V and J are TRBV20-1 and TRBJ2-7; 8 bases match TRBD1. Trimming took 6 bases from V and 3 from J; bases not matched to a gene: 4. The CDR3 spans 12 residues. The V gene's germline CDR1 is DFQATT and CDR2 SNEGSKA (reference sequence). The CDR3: CSASTGGYEQYF. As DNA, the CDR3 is TGCAGTGCCTCCACAGGGGGCTACGAGCAGTACTTC.

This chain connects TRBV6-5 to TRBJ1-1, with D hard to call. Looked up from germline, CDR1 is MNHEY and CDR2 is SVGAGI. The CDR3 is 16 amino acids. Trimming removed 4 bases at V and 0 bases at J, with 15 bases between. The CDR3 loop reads CASSLSGYYMNTEAFF. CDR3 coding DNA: TGTGCCAGCAGTTTGTCAGGATATTACATGAACACTGAAGCTTTCTTT.

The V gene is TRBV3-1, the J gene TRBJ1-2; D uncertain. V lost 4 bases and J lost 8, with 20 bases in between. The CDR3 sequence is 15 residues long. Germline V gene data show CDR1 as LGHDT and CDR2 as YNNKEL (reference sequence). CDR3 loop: CASSPEPLTKLGYTF. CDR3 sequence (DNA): TGTGCCAGCAGCCCCGAACCGCTTACCAAGTTGGGCTACACCTTC.

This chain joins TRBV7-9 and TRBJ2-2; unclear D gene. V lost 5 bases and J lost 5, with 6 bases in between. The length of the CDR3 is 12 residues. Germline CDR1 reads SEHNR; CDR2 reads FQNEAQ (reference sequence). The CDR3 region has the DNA TGTGCCAGCAGCGTAAGAACCGGGGAGCTGTTTTTT. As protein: CASSVRTGELFF.

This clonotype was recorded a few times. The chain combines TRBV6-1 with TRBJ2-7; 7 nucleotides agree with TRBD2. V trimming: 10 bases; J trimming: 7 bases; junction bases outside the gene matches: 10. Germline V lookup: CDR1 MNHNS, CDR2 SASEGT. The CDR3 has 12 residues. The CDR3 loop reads CATEGGPGEQYF. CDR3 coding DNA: TGTGCCACGGAGGGAGGGCCGGGAGAGCAGTACTTC.

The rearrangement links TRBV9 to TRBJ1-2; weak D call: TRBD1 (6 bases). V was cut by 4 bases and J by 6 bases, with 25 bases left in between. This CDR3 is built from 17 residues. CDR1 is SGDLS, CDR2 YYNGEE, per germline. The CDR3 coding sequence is TGTGCCAGCAGCCCCGGACAGTTCCACGATTTAGGGCATGGCTACACCTTC. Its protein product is CASSPGQFHDLGHGYTF. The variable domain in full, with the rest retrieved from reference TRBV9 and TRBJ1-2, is DSGVTQTPKHLITATGQRVTLRCSPRSGDLSVYWYQQSLDQGLQFLIQYYNGEERAKGNILERFSAQQFPDLHSELNLSSLELGDSALYFCASSPGQFHDLGHGYTFGSGTRLTVV.

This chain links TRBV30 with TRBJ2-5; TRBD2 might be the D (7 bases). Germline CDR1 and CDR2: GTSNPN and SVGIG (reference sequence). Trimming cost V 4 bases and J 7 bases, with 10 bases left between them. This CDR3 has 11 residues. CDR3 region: CAWIRGGTQYF. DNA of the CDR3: TGTGCCTGGATAAGGGGGGGGACCCAGTACTTC.

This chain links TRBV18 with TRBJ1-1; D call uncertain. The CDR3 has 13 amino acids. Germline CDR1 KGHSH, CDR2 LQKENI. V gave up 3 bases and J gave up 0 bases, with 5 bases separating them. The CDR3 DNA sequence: TGTGCCAGCTCACCCCCCATGAACACTGAAGCTTTCTTT. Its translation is CASSPPMNTEAFF.